This TCR beta chain derives from a study of blood T cell repertoires in COVID-19. From germline, CDR1 is SGHNT and CDR2 YYREEE (reference sequence). V dropped 0 bases and J dropped 4 bases, with 8 bases sitting between them. The CDR3 runs 15 residues. The repertoire was sequenced with immunoSEQ multiplex PCR; TCRdb's copy has only in-frame clones and lacks some. There are roughly 70,000 clones in the sample; under 85% occur only once, and just under 15% lies in the top ten. With regard to this clone: The sample has other DNA sequences that encode this CDR3 too.

The chain joins TRBV5-4 to TRBJ1-6; D unclear. Sequencing was carried out using peripheral blood. The receptor was derived from a man aged 60 to 75 with COVID-19, enrolled during active disease. The CDR3 spells CASSLGTGYNSPLHF. In DNA form, the CDR3 reads TGTGCCAGCAGCTTGGGAACGGGGTATAATTCACCCCTCCACTTT.